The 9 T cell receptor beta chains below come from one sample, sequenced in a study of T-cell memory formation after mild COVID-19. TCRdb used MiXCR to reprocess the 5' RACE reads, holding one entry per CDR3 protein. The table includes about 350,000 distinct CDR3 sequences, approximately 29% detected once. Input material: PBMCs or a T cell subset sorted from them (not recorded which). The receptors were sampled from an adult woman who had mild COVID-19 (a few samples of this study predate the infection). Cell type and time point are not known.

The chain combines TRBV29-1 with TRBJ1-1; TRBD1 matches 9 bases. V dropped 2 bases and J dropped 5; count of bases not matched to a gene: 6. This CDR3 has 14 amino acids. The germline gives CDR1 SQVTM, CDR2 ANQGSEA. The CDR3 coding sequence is TGCAGCGTTGAACGGACAGGGGTTGGGACTGAAGCTTTCTTT. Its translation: CSVERTGVGTEAFF.

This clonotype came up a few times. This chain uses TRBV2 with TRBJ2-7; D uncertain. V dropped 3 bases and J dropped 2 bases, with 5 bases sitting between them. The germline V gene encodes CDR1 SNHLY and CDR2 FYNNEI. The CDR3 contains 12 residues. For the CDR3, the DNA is TGTGCCAGCAGTGAGGAAACCTACGAGCAGTACTTC. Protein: CASSEETYEQYF.

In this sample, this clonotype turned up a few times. The CDR3 spells CASSVESGRGETQYF. The CDR3 DNA reads as TGTGCCAGCAGCGTAGAAAGCGGGAGGGGAGAGACCCAGTACTTC. The chain joins TRBV9 to TRBJ2-5; 10 bases fit TRBD2. V shed 0 bases, J shed 4 bases, and the junction held 3 bases outside the gene matches. Germline CDR1 is SGDLS and CDR2 is YYNGEE. The CDR3 runs 15 residues. The full variable domain, completed using reference TRBV9 and TRBJ2-5, is DSGVTQTPKHLITATGQRVTLRCSPRSGDLSVYWYQQSLDQGLQFLIQYYNGEERAKGNILERFSAQQFPDLHSELNLSSLELGDSALYFCASSVESGRGETQYFGPGTRLLVL.

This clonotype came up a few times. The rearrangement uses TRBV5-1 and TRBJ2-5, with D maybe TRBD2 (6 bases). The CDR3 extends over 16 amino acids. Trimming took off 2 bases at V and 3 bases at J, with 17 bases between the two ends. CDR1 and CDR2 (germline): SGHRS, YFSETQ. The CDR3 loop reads CASSLSSALPKETQYF. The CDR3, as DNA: TGCGCCAGCAGCTTATCTAGCGCATTGCCTAAAGAGACCCAGTACTTC.

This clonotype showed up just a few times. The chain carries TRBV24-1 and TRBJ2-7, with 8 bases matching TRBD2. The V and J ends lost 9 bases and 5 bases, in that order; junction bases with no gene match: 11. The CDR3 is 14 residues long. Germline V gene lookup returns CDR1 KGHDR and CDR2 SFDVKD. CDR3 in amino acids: CATRPSGSGDEQYF. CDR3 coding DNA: TGTGCCACCCGCCCGAGCGGGAGTGGGGACGAGCAGTACTTC.

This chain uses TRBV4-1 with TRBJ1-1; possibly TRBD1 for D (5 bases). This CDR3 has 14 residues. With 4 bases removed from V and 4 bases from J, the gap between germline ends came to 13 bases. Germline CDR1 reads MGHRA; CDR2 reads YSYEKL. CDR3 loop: CASSPTGTGTEAFF. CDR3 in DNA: TGCGCCAGCAGCCCCACGGGGACGGGCACTGAAGCTTTCTTT.

The CDR3 DNA follows: TGTGCCAGCAGCGTAGTCCCCTATGAGCAGTTCTTC. As protein: CASSVVPYEQFF. This chain connects TRBV9 to TRBJ2-1; D not resolved. V gave up 0 bases and J gave up 8 bases, with 6 bases separating them. This CDR3 spans 12 amino acids. Germline V gives CDR1 SGDLS, CDR2 YYNGEE.

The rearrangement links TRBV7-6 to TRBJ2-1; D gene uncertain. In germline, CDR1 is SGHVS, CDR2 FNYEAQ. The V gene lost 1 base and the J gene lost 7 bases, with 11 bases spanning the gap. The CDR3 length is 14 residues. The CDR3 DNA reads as TGTGCCAGCAGCTTAGTTCTGACTGGGAATGAGCAGTTCTTC. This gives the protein CASSLVLTGNEQFF.

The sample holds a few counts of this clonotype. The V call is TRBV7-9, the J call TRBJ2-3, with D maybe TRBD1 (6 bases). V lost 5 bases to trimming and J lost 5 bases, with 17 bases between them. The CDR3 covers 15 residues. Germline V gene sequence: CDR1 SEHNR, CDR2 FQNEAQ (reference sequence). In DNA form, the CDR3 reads TGTGCCAGCAGCCCAAACAGGGCTCTCGGAGATACGCAGTATTTT. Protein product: CASSPNRALGDTQYF.